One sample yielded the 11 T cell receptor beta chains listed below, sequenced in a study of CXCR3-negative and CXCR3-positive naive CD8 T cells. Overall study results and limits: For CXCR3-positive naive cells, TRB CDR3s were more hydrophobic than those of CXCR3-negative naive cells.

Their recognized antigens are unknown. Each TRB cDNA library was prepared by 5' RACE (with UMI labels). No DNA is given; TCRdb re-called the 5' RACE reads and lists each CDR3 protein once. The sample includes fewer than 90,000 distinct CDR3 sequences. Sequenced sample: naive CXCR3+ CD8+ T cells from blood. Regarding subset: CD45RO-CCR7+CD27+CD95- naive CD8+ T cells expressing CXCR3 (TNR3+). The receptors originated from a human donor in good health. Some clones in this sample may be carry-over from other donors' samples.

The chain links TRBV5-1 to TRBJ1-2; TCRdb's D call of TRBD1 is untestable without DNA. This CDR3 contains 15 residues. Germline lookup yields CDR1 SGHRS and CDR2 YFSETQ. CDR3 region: CASSPHGNLNYGYTF.

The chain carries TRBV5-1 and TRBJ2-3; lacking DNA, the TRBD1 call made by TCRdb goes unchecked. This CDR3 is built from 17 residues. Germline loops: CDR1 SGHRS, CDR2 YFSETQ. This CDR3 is CASSLEGQVFYTDTQYF.

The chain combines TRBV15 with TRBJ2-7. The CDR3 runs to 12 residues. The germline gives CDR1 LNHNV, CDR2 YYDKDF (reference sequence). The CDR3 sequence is CASRGDTYEQYF.

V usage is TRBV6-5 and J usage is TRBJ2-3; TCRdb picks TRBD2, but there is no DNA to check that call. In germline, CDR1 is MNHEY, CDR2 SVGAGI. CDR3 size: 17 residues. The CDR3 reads CASSYSVAGGITDTQYF.

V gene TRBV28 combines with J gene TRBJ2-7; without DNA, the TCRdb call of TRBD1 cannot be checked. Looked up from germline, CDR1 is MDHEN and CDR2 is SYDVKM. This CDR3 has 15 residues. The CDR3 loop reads CASSVGRGALREQYF. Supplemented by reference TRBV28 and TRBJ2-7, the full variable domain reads DVKVTQSSRYLVKRTGEKVFLECVQDMDHENMFWYRQDPGLGLRLIYFSYDVKMKEKGDIPEGYSVSREKKERFSLILESASTNQTSMYLCASSVGRGALREQYFGPGTRLTVT.

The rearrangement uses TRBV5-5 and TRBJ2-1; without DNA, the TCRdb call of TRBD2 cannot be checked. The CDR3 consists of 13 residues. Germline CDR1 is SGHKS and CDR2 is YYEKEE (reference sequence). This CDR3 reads CASSSSRRDEQFF.

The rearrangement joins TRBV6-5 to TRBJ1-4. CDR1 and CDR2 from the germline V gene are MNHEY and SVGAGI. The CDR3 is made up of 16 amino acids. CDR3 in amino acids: CASSLTPGSTNEKLFF.

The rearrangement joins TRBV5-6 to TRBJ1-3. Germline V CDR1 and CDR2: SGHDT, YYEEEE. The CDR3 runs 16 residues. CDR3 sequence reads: CASCSGGLLSGNTIYF.

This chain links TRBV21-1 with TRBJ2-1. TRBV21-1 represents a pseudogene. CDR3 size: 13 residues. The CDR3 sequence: CASSSEEENEQFF.

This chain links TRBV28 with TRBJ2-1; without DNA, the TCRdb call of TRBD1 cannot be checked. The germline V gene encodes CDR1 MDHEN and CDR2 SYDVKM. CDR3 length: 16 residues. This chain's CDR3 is CASSLGQEALYNEQFF.

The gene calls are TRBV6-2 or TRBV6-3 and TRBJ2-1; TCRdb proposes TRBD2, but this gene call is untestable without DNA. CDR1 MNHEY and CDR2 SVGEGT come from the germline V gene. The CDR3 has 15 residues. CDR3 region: CASRHPSGGVDEQFF.